A single sample is the source of the 8 T cell receptor beta chains below, sequenced in a study of identical twins. TCRdb reprocessed the 5' RACE reads via MiXCR and lists one record per CDR3 protein. This sample carries 1,800,000 or so distinct CDR3 sequences, more than 30% of them seen once, and the ten largest clones take about 0.25%. The specimen was cord blood. These receptors came from a newborn girl in good health.

This clonotype was recorded only once. The chain carries TRBV12-3 or TRBV12-4 and TRBJ1-2; D gene ambiguous. V lost 6 bases, J lost 3 bases, and 5 bases lay in between. The CDR3 length is 11 residues. CDR3 bases: TGTGCCAGCAGGCACTACTATGGCTACACCTTC. Translated, it gives CASRHYYGYTF.

This clonotype showed up just a few times. The V gene is TRBV5-1, the J gene TRBJ1-1; no clear D gene. Per germline, CDR1 SGHRS and CDR2 YFSETQ. V lost 10 bases, J lost 0 bases, and 4 bases lay in between. This CDR3 is built from 10 residues. The CDR3 nucleotides are TGCGCCGGGATGAACACTGAAGCTTTCTTT. Its translation: CAGMNTEAFF. Complete variable domain (other parts from reference TRBV5-1 and TRBJ1-1): KAGVTQTPRYLIKTRGQQVTLSCSPISGHRSVSWYQQTPGQGLQFLFEYFSETQRNKGNFPGRFSGRQFSNSRSEMNVSTLELGDSALYLCAGMNTEAFFGQGTRLTVV.

The V gene is TRBV5-1, the J gene TRBJ2-1; TRBD2 agrees at 12 bases. The CDR3 runs to 17 residues. Trimming cost V 4 bases and J 4 bases; bases outside gene matches: 9. Per germline, CDR1 SGHRS and CDR2 YFSETQ. CDR3 sequence reads: CASSPGLAGNFYNEQFF. DNA of the CDR3: TGCGCCAGCAGCCCCGGACTAGCGGGAAACTTTTACAATGAGCAGTTCTTC.

In its sample, this clonotype was seen a few times. At one end, the junction sequence differs from germline, possibly due to a read error. The chain couples TRBV27 to TRBJ1-6; D unresolved. The CDR3 has 13 residues. From germline, CDR1 is MNHEY and CDR2 SMNVEV (reference sequence). CDR3 in amino acids: CAISLSQNSPLHF. CDR3 DNA sequence: TGTGCCATCAGTTTATCCCAAAATTCACCCCTCCACTTT.

This clonotype was recorded a few times. This sequence joins TRBV20-1 and TRBJ2-1; the match to TRBD2 covers 8 bases. The CDR3 contains 14 residues. CDR1 and CDR2 from the germline V gene are DFQATT and SNEGSKA (reference sequence). V was pared by 3 bases and J by 6 bases, with 7 bases of the junction left unmatched. CDR3 amino acids: CSASSKRGRNEQFF. DNA of the CDR3: TGCAGTGCTAGCTCTAAGCGGGGGCGCAATGAGCAGTTCTTC.

The V call is TRBV28, the J call TRBJ1-5; D gene uncertain. This CDR3 region has 13 residues. V was clipped by 6 bases and J by 4 bases, with 10 bases between them. CDR1 MDHEN and CDR2 SYDVKM come from the germline V gene. The CDR3 nucleotides read TGTGCCAGCAGCCAACCGGGGAATCAGCCCCAGCATTTT. Its protein is CASSQPGNQPQHF.

V gene TRBV18 combines with J gene TRBJ2-5; the D is unclear. Near its end, the DNA agrees better with TRBJ2-7, so the J call may be wrong. The V gene's germline CDR1 is KGHSH and CDR2 LQKENI. There are 14 residues in the CDR3. The CDR3 region is CASSPQTTGYEQYF. CDR3 coding DNA: TGTGCCAGCTCACCACAGACCACGGGCTACGAGCAGTACTTC.

There are a few counts of this clonotype. V and J are TRBV27 and TRBJ2-7; 13 bases agree with TRBD2. Germline V CDR1 and CDR2: MNHEY, SMNVEV (reference sequence). CDR3 length: 19 amino acids. The J segment lost 2 bases and the V segment lost 5 bases, leaving 15 bases of the junction unmatched. The CDR3 DNA reads TGTGCCAGCAGTACCAGACTAGCGGGAGGACTCCGCCTTACCTACGAGCAGTACTTC. Its translation is CASSTRLAGGLRLTYEQYF.